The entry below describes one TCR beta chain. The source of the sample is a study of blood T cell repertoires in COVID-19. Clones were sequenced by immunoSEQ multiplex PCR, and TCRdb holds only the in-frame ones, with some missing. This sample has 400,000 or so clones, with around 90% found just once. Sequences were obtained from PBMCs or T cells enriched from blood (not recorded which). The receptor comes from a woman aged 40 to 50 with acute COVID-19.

CDR3 DNA: TGTGCCAGCAGCGGGGCCGGGACAGGGTACACCGGGGAGCTGTTTTTT. Protein: CASSGAGTGYTGELFF. This sequence joins TRBV9 and TRBJ2-2; 9 bases align to TRBD1. V lost 3 bases and J lost 3; bases outside the gene matches: 6. The CDR3 totals 16 residues. CDR1 is SGDLS, CDR2 YYNGEE, per germline.